This TCR beta chain was sequenced during a study of T cell repertoires in cytomegalovirus infection. At the level of the study: HLA-C-restricted CMV epitopes, recently identified, and well-studied HLA-B-restricted ones were used by the study. Matching HLA type, along with CMV infection, was indicated by public TCR beta signatures.

CDR1 and CDR2 (germline): LNHDA, SQIVND (reference sequence). With 4 bases removed from V and 0 bases from J, the gap between germline ends came to 13 bases. The CDR3 covers 17 residues. Study findings and constraints: Dominating the ex vivo response were TCR beta clonotypes that were CMV-specific and HLA-C-restricted. Carriage of CMV together with the relevant HLA was identifiable through cumulative public TCR beta family frequency.

Points on this clonotype: The antigen is not known.

TCRdb re-derived calls from the reads in MiXCR, one entry per CDR3 protein. The sample has 360,000 or so distinct CDR3 sequences, roughly 34% seen once. The sample in question was cultured PBMCs, obtained from culture after CMV antigen stimulation. The chain uses TRBV19 and TRBJ2-6, with D perhaps matching TRBD1 (6 bases). The source of this sequence is a human donor in good health (CMV status not recorded). Some clones in this sample may be carry-over from other donors' samples. The CDR3 sequence: CASSTTGVTSGANVLTF. For the CDR3, the DNA is TGTGCCAGTAGTACGACAGGTGTGACCTCTGGGGCCAACGTCCTGACTTTC.